This T cell receptor (beta chain) derives from a study of response to subunit inactivated influenza vaccine. TCRdb reprocessed the RT-PCR reads via MiXCR and lists one record per CDR3 protein. The repertoire consists of roughly 710,000 distinct CDR3 sequences, with around 15% occurring once and the leading ten covering less than 9%. The clonotype was recovered from a man between 45 and 60 years old who received an inactivated influenza vaccine. The sample consisted of PBMCs from blood, taken 14 to 15 days before vaccination.

The CDR3 reads CSARRWGEGYTF. CDR3 nucleotides: TGCAGTGCTAGAAGGTGGGGCGAGGGCTACACCTTC. This chain uses TRBV20-1 with TRBJ1-2; D might be TRBD1 (5 bases). V dropped 2 bases and J dropped 8 bases, with 12 bases sitting between them. The length of the CDR3 is 12 residues. Germline V gene lookup returns CDR1 DFQATT and CDR2 SNEGSKA (reference sequence).